This T cell receptor (beta chain) was sequenced in a study of cytomegalovirus exposure and HLA in healthy donors. In the study overall: Of around 400 genotyped donors, more than 75% grouped in the Caucasian-associated ancestry cluster.

PCR was performed using 60 Vbeta and 13 Jbeta primers. Assay used: immunoSEQ multiplex PCR; TCRdb lists only in-frame clones, some missing. The data contain around 110,000 clones, roughly 80% of them singletons. The CDR3 consists of 15 residues. Germline V gene sequence: CDR1 KGHSH, CDR2 LQKENI. After removal of 6 bases from V and 2 bases from J, the junction contained 4 bases not matched to a gene. About this clone itself: Its antigen is unidentified.

Study observations and caveats: V segments that were indistinguishable, TRBV6-2 and TRBV6-3 among them, were omitted from analysis. A later analysis, which compared TCR beta chains of equal frequency, found the HLA-associated ones more clonally expanded. DRB1 showed the most TCR associations and HLA-C the fewest in a later analysis, as rates varied by HLA locus.

The sequence was collected from a man aged 30 to 39 in good health and CMV-seropositive. Sequenced: PBMCs. This sequence joins TRBV18 and TRBJ2-5; 12 bases fit TRBD1. In DNA form, the CDR3 reads TGTGCCAGCTCGGGACAGGGGGCTTTACAAGAGACCCAGTACTTC. Translated: CASSGQGALQETQYF.